This T cell receptor beta chain was recovered during a study of T cell repertoires in cytomegalovirus infection (dated by TCRdb to between 2018 and 2021). Regarding the study in general: Donor HLA type was relevant to the analysis, because carriage of CMV infection together with the matching HLA type was indicated by public TCR beta signatures. General conclusions and limits of the study: The ex vivo response was dominated by HLA-C-restricted CMV-specific TCR beta clonotypes, which also provided the single most frequent clonotype in two of eight donors. In both this cohort and an independent cohort of 352 donors, the cumulative frequency of public TCR beta family members distinguished carriers of CMV infection plus the relevant HLA type.

Via the germline V gene, CDR1 is LGHNA and CDR2 YNFKEQ. From the cysteine up to the phenylalanine, the CDR3 has a length of 14 residues. The read is trimmed to its CDR3 DNA, 42 bases read in frame from base 1. V is reduced by 4 bases and J by 5 bases, leaving a spacing of 12 bases between them. This clonotype occurred many times. Its antigen target is currently unknown. Base qualities are not recorded, but no much larger clone differs from it by a single base. TCRdb records Illumina HiSeq 1500 as the sequencer. TCRdb took the public reads, trimmed them with fastp at Q25, ran MiXCR for clone calling and kept in-frame beta chains. For every CDR3 protein sequence, its rows merge into one entry that carries the most common genes and DNA. The sample table lists approximately 500,000 distinct CDR3 sequences, 10% to 12% of them with a count of one. The ten top clones hold more than 8.5% of the sample.

The clonotype originates from a human donor in good health (CMV status not recorded). Some clones in this sample may be carry-over from other donors' samples. This receptor chain uses TRBV4-2 and TRBJ2-4; a tentative D call is TRBD2 (6 bases match). The sequenced sample was PBMCs. The nucleotide sequence is given as TGTGCCAGCAGCCCCGGAGGGCGGGAAAACATTCAGTACTTC. This translates into CASSPGGRENIQYF.